This T cell receptor beta chain was profiled in a study of blood T cell repertoires in COVID-19. At the level of the study: The origin of the acute and convalescent COVID-19 samples was the United States, Italy and Spain.

Produced via immunoSEQ multiplex PCR; TCRdb's table is partial and in-frame only. The sample holds about 270,000 clones; 70% to 85% are singletons and the top ten take more than 1.2%. The receptor's source is a human donor with COVID-19, enrolled during active disease. The donor label of this sample is uncertain. The sample was peripheral blood.

As DNA, the CDR3 is TGTGCCAGCAGTTACCCACCAGGGGGCATCGGTCAGCCCCAGCATTTT. It codes for CASSYPPGGIGQPQHF. The chain uses TRBV6-2 or TRBV6-3 and TRBJ1-5, with 8 bases identical to TRBD1. The CDR3 has 16 amino acids. Germline assignment: CDR1 MNHEY and CDR2 SVGEGT. The J segment lost 6 bases and the V segment lost 2 bases, leaving 9 bases of the junction unmatched.